This T cell receptor (beta chain) derives from a study of response to subunit inactivated influenza vaccine. The study, taken as a whole, reports: That few new T cells are recruited by each seasonal influenza vaccination was the authors' suggestion.

The CDR3 spans 16 residues. Germline CDR1 reads MNHEY; CDR2 reads SMNVEV (reference sequence). Germline trimming cut 9 bases from V and 3 bases from J; bases unmatched to any gene: 6. TCRdb reprocessed the RT-PCR reads with MiXCR, giving one entry per CDR3 protein. The sample comprises roughly 790,000 distinct CDR3 sequences, approximately 22% of which are singletons, and 9.5% to 13% rests with the top ten. This clonotype was counted a few times. The antigen is not known. The material sequenced was PBMCs from blood, taken about 5 days after vaccination. This chain joins TRBV27 and TRBJ2-2, with 14 bases aligning to TRBD2. The receptor was derived from a man aged 50-59 years who received an inactivated influenza vaccine. CDR3 sequence: CASRTSGGFYTGELFF. Here the CDR3 DNA reads TGTGCCAGTAGGACTAGCGGGGGGTTTTACACCGGGGAGCTGTTTTTT.